The rows below give T cell receptor beta chains drawn from one sample of a study of brain T cells in children with intractable seizures. Measured with immunoSEQ multiplex PCR; TCRdb has only the in-frame clones, and not every one. Of hundreds of thousands of clones in the sample, about 93% were seen once. The source was peripheral blood, collected more than 4 months after surgery. Source of these receptors: a boy under two years old with tuberous sclerosis and intractable seizures. Both conserved end residues are part of each CDR3. A D gene is named only where the DNA matches it firmly. Not every row has a clone size; where given, it reads once, few, many or a size class.

clone_size: -
v_call: TRBV5-6
j_call: TRBJ2-3
d_call: -
cdr3_aa: CASSLDSRDTDTQYF
cdr3_nt: TGTGCCAGCAGCTTGGATAGTCGGGACACAGATACGCAGTATTTT

clone_size: -
v_call: TRBV6-2/TRBV6-3
j_call: TRBJ2-2
d_call: TRBD1
cdr3_aa: CASSGEGQGAMATGELFF
cdr3_nt: TGTGCCAGCAGTGGGGAGGGACAGGGGGCTATGGCCACCGGGGAGCTGTTTTTT

clone_size: -
v_call: TRBV12-5
j_call: TRBJ1-2
d_call: TRBD1
cdr3_aa: CASGVDRAYGYTF
cdr3_nt: TGTGCTAGTGGGGTGGACAGGGCCTATGGCTACACCTTC

clone_size: -
v_call: TRBV6-5
j_call: TRBJ2-3
d_call: -
cdr3_aa: CASSYRPNSSTDTQYF
cdr3_nt: TGTGCCAGCAGCTACAGGCCCAACTCCAGCACAGATACGCAGTATTTT

clone_size: once
v_call: TRBV12-3/TRBV12-4
j_call: TRBJ1-2
d_call: -
cdr3_aa: CASSFGGYTF
cdr3_nt: TGTGCCAGCAGTTTCGGTGGCTACACCTTC

clone_size: -
v_call: TRBV12-2
j_call: TRBJ2-7
d_call: -
cdr3_aa: CASRLAGGEQYF
cdr3_nt: TGTGCAAGTCGCTTAGCAGGGGGCGAGCAGTACTTC

clone_size: -
v_call: TRBV5-1
j_call: TRBJ1-1
d_call: -
cdr3_aa: CASSLEQGLTEAFF
cdr3_nt: TGCGCCAGCAGCTTGGAACAGGGTTTGACTGAAGCTTTCTTT

clone_size: once
v_call: TRBV2
j_call: TRBJ1-1
d_call: -
cdr3_aa: CASGGALEAFF
cdr3_nt: TGTGCCAGCGGGGGCGCGCTTGAAGCTTTCTTT

clone_size: -
v_call: TRBV11-2
j_call: TRBJ1-4
d_call: TRBD1
cdr3_aa: CASSLSGRGATNEKLFF
cdr3_nt: TGTGCCAGCAGCTTATCGGGCAGGGGGGCGACTAATGAAAAACTGTTTTTT

clone_size: once
v_call: TRBV7-2
j_call: TRBJ2-3
d_call: -
cdr3_aa: CASSLFSTDTQYF
cdr3_nt: TGTGCCAGCAGCTTATTCAGCACAGATACGCAGTATTTT

clone_size: -
v_call: TRBV10-3
j_call: TRBJ2-3
d_call: TRBD2
cdr3_aa: CATGTGLAGASTDTQYF
cdr3_nt: TGTGCCACAGGGACGGGACTAGCGGGAGCCAGTACAGATACGCAGTATTTT

clone_size: -
v_call: TRBV9
j_call: TRBJ2-3
d_call: -
cdr3_aa: CASSVDGPHTDTQYF
cdr3_nt: TGTGCCAGCAGCGTAGATGGTCCCCACACAGATACGCAGTATTTT

clone_size: few
v_call: TRBV5-1
j_call: TRBJ1-1
d_call: -
cdr3_aa: CASSPTVQVISAEAFF
cdr3_nt: TGCGCCAGCAGCCCAACGGTCCAGGTTATTAGCGCTGAAGCTTTCTTT

clone_size: -
v_call: TRBV25-1
j_call: TRBJ1-3
d_call: -
cdr3_aa: CASIKGNTIYF
cdr3_nt: TGTGCCAGTATAAAGGGAAACACCATATATTTT

clone_size: -
v_call: TRBV18
j_call: TRBJ2-7
d_call: -
cdr3_aa: CASSPLMGDHEQYF
cdr3_nt: TGTGCCAGCTCACCCCTAATGGGGGACCACGAGCAGTACTTC

clone_size: -
v_call: TRBV13
j_call: TRBJ1-2
d_call: -
cdr3_aa: CASNRDVDNREIVGGYTF
cdr3_nt: TGTGCCAGCAATCGCGACGTGGACAACAGGGAGATAGTGGGTGGCTACACCTTC

clone_size: -
v_call: TRBV29-1
j_call: TRBJ2-1
d_call: TRBD2
cdr3_aa: CSVTLAGGPGYNEQFF
cdr3_nt: TGCAGCGTGACGCTAGCGGGGGGGCCGGGCTACAATGAGCAGTTCTTC

clone_size: -
v_call: TRBV21-1
j_call: TRBJ2-7
d_call: -
cdr3_aa: CASSTGTGGYEQYF
cdr3_nt: TGTGCCAGCAGCACCGGGACAGGGGGCTACGAGCAGTACTTC

clone_size: -
v_call: TRBV5-4
j_call: TRBJ1-2
d_call: TRBD1
cdr3_aa: CASSPGDRGYGYTF
cdr3_nt: TGTGCCAGCAGCCCAGGGGACAGGGGGTATGGCTACACCTTC

clone_size: -
v_call: TRBV24-1
j_call: TRBJ2-3
d_call: TRBD1
cdr3_aa: CATSDLKDRDTDTQYF
cdr3_nt: TGTGCCACCAGTGATTTGAAGGACAGGGACACAGATACGCAGTATTTT

clone_size: -
v_call: TRBV4-1
j_call: TRBJ2-7
d_call: TRBD2
cdr3_aa: CASSQGGLAGVSYEQYF
cdr3_nt: TGCGCCAGCAGCCAAGGGGGACTAGCGGGAGTATCCTACGAGCAGTACTTC

clone_size: once
v_call: TRBV10-2
j_call: TRBJ2-1
d_call: TRBD2
cdr3_aa: CASSGMTSGHNEQFF
cdr3_nt: TGCGCCAGCAGTGGAATGACTAGCGGCCACAATGAGCAGTTCTTC

clone_size: -
v_call: TRBV16
j_call: TRBJ1-1
d_call: -
cdr3_aa: CASSPRSRDTEAFF
cdr3_nt: TGTGCCAGCAGCCCCCGCTCGAGGGACACTGAAGCTTTCTTT

clone_size: -
v_call: TRBV30
j_call: TRBJ1-5
d_call: -
cdr3_aa: CAWSVSNQPQHF
cdr3_nt: TGTGCCTGGAGTGTTAGCAATCAGCCCCAGCATTTT

clone_size: -
v_call: TRBV30
j_call: TRBJ2-4
d_call: -
cdr3_aa: CAWSVGNIQYF
cdr3_nt: TGTGCCTGGAGCGTCGGGAACATTCAGTACTTC

clone_size: -
v_call: TRBV5-4
j_call: TRBJ1-1
d_call: -
cdr3_aa: CASEGNTEAFF
cdr3_nt: TGTGCCAGCGAGGGCAACACTGAAGCTTTCTTT

clone_size: -
v_call: TRBV9
j_call: TRBJ2-3
d_call: -
cdr3_aa: CASSGGTVDTQYF
cdr3_nt: TGTGCCAGCAGCGGAGGGACGGTAGATACGCAGTATTTT

clone_size: -
v_call: TRBV7-9
j_call: TRBJ2-3
d_call: -
cdr3_aa: CASSLAGALGTDTQYF
cdr3_nt: TGTGCCAGCAGCTTAGCAGGGGCCCTCGGCACAGATACGCAGTATTTT

clone_size: -
v_call: TRBV4-1
j_call: TRBJ2-3
d_call: -
cdr3_aa: CASSQESDTQYF
cdr3_nt: TGCGCCAGCAGCCAAGAATCAGATACGCAGTATTTT

clone_size: -
v_call: TRBV9
j_call: TRBJ1-1
d_call: -
cdr3_aa: CASSVEDKMNTEAFF
cdr3_nt: TGTGCCAGCAGCGTCGAGGACAAAATGAACACTGAAGCTTTCTTT

clone_size: -
v_call: TRBV7-3
j_call: TRBJ1-1
d_call: -
cdr3_aa: CASSLGVRTEAFF
cdr3_nt: TGTGCCAGCAGCTTAGGGGTCAGGACTGAAGCTTTCTTT

clone_size: -
v_call: TRBV3-1/TRBV3-2
j_call: TRBJ2-3
d_call: TRBD2
cdr3_aa: CASSQDISGIGRDTQYF
cdr3_nt: TGTGCCAGCAGCCAAGATATTAGCGGGATCGGCCGAGATACGCAGTATTTT

clone_size: -
v_call: TRBV5-1
j_call: TRBJ1-2
d_call: -
cdr3_aa: CASRGEGLSGGYTF
cdr3_nt: TGCGCCAGCAGGGGCGAGGGGCTAAGCGGGGGCTACACCTTC

clone_size: -
v_call: TRBV11-2
j_call: TRBJ1-4
d_call: -
cdr3_aa: CASSSLWTATNEKLFF
cdr3_nt: TGTGCCAGCAGCTCCTTATGGACAGCAACTAATGAAAAACTGTTTTTT

clone_size: -
v_call: TRBV6-5
j_call: TRBJ1-4
d_call: -
cdr3_aa: CASKTVNEKLFF
cdr3_nt: TGTGCCAGCAAGACGGTCAATGAAAAACTGTTTTTT

clone_size: -
v_call: TRBV3-1/TRBV3-2
j_call: TRBJ2-1
d_call: TRBD2
cdr3_aa: CASSQVGRTRGADNEQFF
cdr3_nt: TGTGCCAGCAGCCAAGTTGGTCGTACGCGGGGGGCCGACAATGAGCAGTTCTTC

clone_size: -
v_call: TRBV10-3
j_call: TRBJ2-2
d_call: TRBD2
cdr3_aa: CAISGTSGGTGELFF
cdr3_nt: TGTGCCATCAGTGGGACTAGCGGGGGCACCGGGGAGCTGTTTTTT

clone_size: -
v_call: TRBV12-3/TRBV12-4
j_call: TRBJ2-7
d_call: -
cdr3_aa: CASSFSSQQYF
cdr3_nt: TGTGCCAGCAGTTTCTCGTCCCAGCAGTACTTC

clone_size: few
v_call: TRBV2
j_call: TRBJ1-6
d_call: -
cdr3_aa: CASERRSSYNSPLHF
cdr3_nt: TGTGCCAGTGAAAGGAGGAGCTCCTATAATTCACCCCTCCACTTT

clone_size: -
v_call: TRBV19
j_call: TRBJ1-1
d_call: -
cdr3_aa: CASSIGIWGSGTEAFF
cdr3_nt: TGTGCCAGTAGTATTGGTATCTGGGGTTCGGGAACTGAAGCTTTCTTT

clone_size: -
v_call: TRBV7-2
j_call: TRBJ2-3
d_call: TRBD2
cdr3_aa: CASSSGGASTDTQYF
cdr3_nt: TGTGCCAGCAGCTCGGGGGGGGCAAGCACAGATACGCAGTATTTT

clone_size: -
v_call: TRBV3-1/TRBV3-2
j_call: TRBJ2-7
d_call: -
cdr3_aa: CASSQDLVDYEQYF
cdr3_nt: TGTGCCAGCAGCCAAGATCTGGTAGACTACGAGCAGTACTTC

clone_size: -
v_call: TRBV9
j_call: TRBJ1-6
d_call: -
cdr3_aa: CASSVVGNNSPLHF
cdr3_nt: TGTGCCAGCAGCGTAGTAGGTAATAATTCACCCCTCCACTTT